The 27 T cell receptor beta chains below come from one sample, sequenced in a study of post-analysis software for immune sequencing data. No antigens are known for them. The authors incorporated unique molecular identifiers into the TCR beta cDNA libraries. MiXCR, run by TCRdb on the PCR reads, gives a single entry per CDR3 protein. This table has fewer than 700,000 distinct CDR3 sequences, about 40% appearing once. Study results and limitations: TRBV segments more frequent in patients than in controls numbered a few and included TRBV5-6, TRBV5-1 and TRBV20-1.

Sequencing was performed on blood. The receptor set was obtained from a girl aged 10-17 years with multiple sclerosis.

The sample holds many counts of this clonotype. The chain joins TRBV12-3 or TRBV12-4 to TRBJ2-4; D ambiguous. The V end was cut by 5 bases, the J end by 0 bases, with 14 bases between. The CDR3 loop spans 16 amino acids. CDR3 bases: TGTGCCAGCAGTCCCGACGTGGGCAGAGCCAAAAACATTCAGTACTTC. The encoded protein is CASSPDVGRAKNIQYF.

The gene calls are TRBV5-6 and TRBJ1-2; D is unclear. In germline, CDR1 is SGHDT, CDR2 YYEEEE. CDR3 length: 15 amino acids. V was clipped by 0 bases and J by 4 bases, with 13 bases between them. In DNA form, the CDR3 reads TGTGCCAGCAGCTTGGCCGCAGCCCGTGGCTATGGCTACACCTTC. Residues: CASSLAAARGYGYTF.

This chain uses TRBV29-1 with TRBJ2-1, with 12 bases lining up with TRBD2. V shed 2 bases and J 0 bases; nucleotides not matched to a gene: 8. The germline gives CDR1 SQVTM, CDR2 ANQGSEA. The CDR3 spans 18 residues. The CDR3 region has the DNA TGCAGCGTTGAATTTCTGGCTAGCGGGGGGGCCTCCTACAATGAGCAGTTCTTC. Translating it yields CSVEFLASGGASYNEQFF.

This clonotype was counted a few times. This chain links TRBV10-2 with TRBJ2-1; D is unclear. Germline CDR1 reads WSHSY; CDR2 reads SAAADI. Trimming shortened V by 2 bases and J by 0 bases, and 8 bases separated the two germline ends. The CDR3 is 15 amino acids. The CDR3 is CASSEAIRSYNEQFF. The CDR3 DNA follows: TGCGCCAGCAGTGAGGCTATTCGCTCCTACAATGAGCAGTTCTTC.

J is TRBJ1-3 and V is TRBV12-3 or TRBV12-4; D is possibly TRBD1 (5 bases). Trimming pared 6 bases from V and 7 bases from J, leaving 16 bases between. CDR3 length: 14 residues. The CDR3 region has the DNA TGTGCCAGCAGAGGGGAACAGACAGACAACACCATATATTTT. The encoded protein is CASRGEQTDNTIYF.

This chain connects TRBV11-2 to TRBJ2-7; D possibly uses TRBD1 or TRBD2 (6 bases each). The germline gives CDR1 SGHAT, CDR2 FQNNGV. The V end was cut by 1 base, the J end by 7 bases, with 20 bases between. The CDR3 consists of 16 residues. The CDR3 DNA is TGTGCCAGCAGCTTAGTGTTAGTCCCGGGGGCGGAGGAGCAGTACTTC. It translates to CASSLVLVPGAEEQYF.

The chain is built from TRBV19 and TRBJ2-1; 8 bases agree with TRBD2. Trimming at V came to 4 bases and at J to 5 bases, leaving 13 bases not matched to a gene. Germline lookup yields CDR1 LNHDA and CDR2 SQIVND (reference sequence). The CDR3 extends over 17 amino acids. The DNA of the CDR3 is TGTGCCAGTAGTAAAACGATAGTCCTAGCGGGTCACAATGAGCAGTTCTTC. This translates into CASSKTIVLAGHNEQFF.

This clonotype was counted many times. V is TRBV20-1 and J is TRBJ2-1; 7 bases fit TRBD2. Looked up from germline, CDR1 is DFQATT and CDR2 is SNEGSKA (reference sequence). The CDR3 has 14 residues. V lost 4 bases, J lost 4 bases, and 7 bases stayed unmatched. This CDR3 is CSANGLGRYNEQFF. The CDR3 DNA is TGCAGTGCTAACGGACTAGGTCGGTACAATGAGCAGTTCTTC.

This clonotype appeared once. The chain couples TRBV20-1 to TRBJ2-7, with a possible D match to TRBD2 (7 bases). V lost 4 bases and J lost 5, with 15 bases in between. This CDR3 contains 13 residues. Germline CDR1 is DFQATT and CDR2 is SNEGSKA (reference sequence). The CDR3 region is CSATRGAVDEQYF. The CDR3 DNA reads TGCAGTGCTACCCGGGGGGCCGTCGACGAGCAGTACTTC.

The chain employs TRBV5-1 and TRBJ1-2, with D unclear. CDR3 length: 15 amino acids. V was cut by 2 bases and J by 0 bases, with 11 bases left in between. Germline V gene lookup returns CDR1 SGHRS and CDR2 YFSETQ. The CDR3 DNA reads TGCGCCAGCAGCTTTGGCTCAGCCCCTAACTATGGCTACACCTTC. Its protein is CASSFGSAPNYGYTF.

Worth noting for this clonotype: No DNA is shown, since the ends of the CDR3 on it are uncertain; the CDR3 is the one TCRdb lists. The chain links TRBV28 to TRBJ2-5; TRBD2, the table's D call, was not compared with the DNA. The germline CDR1 and CDR2 sequences are MDHEN and SYDVKM. The CDR3 totals 14 residues, both ends included. The CDR3 sequence is CASSTSGLQETQYF.

V usage is TRBV12-3 or TRBV12-4 and J usage is TRBJ2-1, with no clear D. The CDR3 is 17 amino acids. V lost 0 bases and J lost 4, with 16 bases in between. The CDR3 DNA follows: TGTGCCAGCAGTTTAGCCGTCCTCCCGCTGGGTTACAATGAGCAGTTCTTC. Its translation is CASSLAVLPLGYNEQFF.

V gene TRBV20-1 combines with J gene TRBJ1-1, with a weak D call TRBD1 (5 bases). The germline CDR1 and CDR2 sequences are DFQATT and SNEGSKA (reference sequence). With 5 bases removed from V and 5 bases from J, the gap between germline ends came to 24 bases. The CDR3 sequence is 16 residues long. The DNA for the CDR3 is TGCAGTGCTGCGAGGGACCCTCGGCTGTTGCGAACTGAAGCTTTCTTT. It yields the protein CSAARDPRLLRTEAFF.

The sample holds a few counts of this clonotype. J is TRBJ2-5 and V is TRBV12-3 or TRBV12-4; 12 nucleotides agree with TRBD2. V shed 3 bases and J 2 bases; nucleotides not matched to a gene: 4. The CDR3 has 16 amino acids. This chain's CDR3 is CASSLASGRAQETQYF. CDR3 DNA sequence: TGTGCCAGCAGTTTGGCTAGCGGGAGGGCTCAAGAGACCCAGTACTTC.

The CDR3: CASSPTGKHYGYTF. For the CDR3, the DNA is TGTGCCAGCAGCCCTACAGGGAAGCACTATGGCTACACCTTC. The chain is built from TRBV6-5 and TRBJ1-2; D might be TRBD1 (6 bases). This CDR3 spans 14 amino acids. CDR1 MNHEY and CDR2 SVGAGI come from the germline V gene. Trimming took off 6 bases at V and 3 bases at J, with 14 bases between the two ends.

This clonotype has more than one count but fewer than ten. CDR3 nucleotide sequence: TGCGCCAGCAGACTGGCAGCGAACACTGAAGCTTTCTTT. It yields the protein CASRLAANTEAFF. This sequence joins TRBV5-1 and TRBJ1-1; D is unresolved. The CDR3 length is 13 residues. With 5 bases removed from V and 1 base from J, the gap between germline ends came to 9 bases. The V gene's germline CDR1 is SGHRS and CDR2 YFSETQ.

The J gene is TRBJ2-1, the V gene TRBV6-5, with D uncertain. Trimming took off 6 bases at V and 10 bases at J, with 10 bases between the two ends. The CDR3 runs 11 residues. Germline-derived CDR1 and CDR2 are MNHEY and SVGAGI. Written as DNA, the CDR3 is TGTGCCAGCAGGGCCTGGATGGAGCAGTTCTTC. As protein: CASRAWMEQFF.

The rearrangement links TRBV20-1 to TRBJ2-1; possible D gene TRBD2, 6 bases. CDR1 is DFQATT and CDR2 is SNEGSKA in the germline V gene (reference sequence). V lost 1 base, J lost 2 bases, and 9 bases lay in between. There are 14 residues in the CDR3. The DNA of the CDR3 is TGCAGTGCTAGAGTTGGCGGGACCTACAATGAGCAGTTCTTC. Protein: CSARVGGTYNEQFF.

This chain joins TRBV10-3 and TRBJ2-7; 7 bases are shared with TRBD2. Germline-derived CDR1 and CDR2 are ENHRY and SYGVKD. V shed 2 bases and J 1 base; nucleotides not matched to a gene: 8. This CDR3 has 16 residues. The DNA for the CDR3 is TGTGCCATCAGTGAGGAGGCAGGGAGGGGTTCCTACGAGCAGTACTTC. Translated, it gives CAISEEAGRGSYEQYF.

CDR3 in amino acids: CSAEGGDEKLFF. The CDR3 DNA follows: TGCAGCGCCGAAGGGGGAGACGAAAAACTGTTTTTT. The V and J genes are TRBV29-1 and TRBJ1-4, with D maybe TRBD1 (6 bases). Trimming removed 7 bases from V and 8 bases from J, with 14 bases in between. The CDR3 contains 12 residues. Germline V gene data show CDR1 as SQVTM and CDR2 as ANQGSEA.

This clonotype was detected many times. The chain has TRBV12-3 or TRBV12-4 and TRBJ2-7, with TRBD2 matching over 8 bases. The CDR3 consists of 15 residues. V gave up 6 bases and J gave up 5 bases; unmatched junction bases: 12. CDR3 DNA: TGTGCCAGCAGCAACCCTAGGGGGACTAGGAACGAGCAGTACTTC. It yields the protein CASSNPRGTRNEQYF.

The V gene is TRBV10-3, the J gene TRBJ2-1; D remains ambiguous. This CDR3 is 15 amino acids long. Trimming took 2 bases from V and 7 from J, leaving 15 bases between them. The germline V gene encodes CDR1 ENHRY and CDR2 SYGVKD. DNA of the CDR3: TGTGCCATCAGTGAGCCCCTCTTAGATTTGAATGAGCAGTTCTTC. Protein product: CAISEPLLDLNEQFF.

In regard to this clonotype: The junction shows a germline mismatch at one end, possibly a read error. This rearrangement joins TRBV4-1 to TRBJ2-1; weak D call: TRBD2 (6 bases). CDR1 is MGHRA and CDR2 is YSYEKL in the germline V gene. The CDR3 has 17 residues. CDR3 region: CVSSQDRGRDWVNEQFF. DNA of the CDR3: TGCGTCAGCAGCCAAGATAGGGGCCGGGACTGGGTCAATGAGCAGTTCTTC.

The CDR3 sequence is CASSLGLVPYGYTF. CDR3 in DNA: TGTGCCAGCAGCTTAGGTTTGGTTCCCTATGGCTACACCTTC. This chain uses TRBV7-2 with TRBJ1-2, with D uncertain. The CDR3 contains 14 residues. Trimming took 1 base from V and 4 from J, leaving 10 bases between them. CDR1 is SGHTA, CDR2 FQGNSA, per germline.

The chain links TRBV24-1 to TRBJ1-1, with 7 positions matching TRBD1. With 11 bases clipped from V and 5 bases from J, the junction kept 10 bases outside the gene matches. Germline CDR1 is KGHDR and CDR2 is SFDVKD. The CDR3 runs 13 residues. Here the CDR3 reads CAIRQGGGTEAFF. The CDR3 coding sequence is TGTGCCATACGACAGGGAGGAGGGACTGAAGCTTTCTTT.

This clonotype has just a few counts. The gene calls are TRBV7-9 and TRBJ2-4; D gene unclear. The CDR3 runs 12 residues. V lost 4 bases to trimming and J lost 6 bases, with 7 bases between them. The germline CDR1 and CDR2 sequences are SEHNR and FQNEAQ (reference sequence). The CDR3 bases are TGTGCCAGCAGCTCGACTTTAAACATTCAGTACTTC. This gives the protein CASSSTLNIQYF.

The chain uses TRBV13 and TRBJ2-7; the match to TRBD2 covers 14 bases. CDR3 length: 18 residues. CDR1 is PRHDT, CDR2 FYEKMQ, per germline (reference sequence). With 5 bases clipped from V and 0 bases from J, the junction kept 9 bases outside the gene matches. This CDR3 reads CASSDRLAGGPNSYEQYF. The CDR3 region has the DNA TGTGCCAGCAGCGACCGACTAGCGGGAGGGCCCAACTCCTACGAGCAGTACTTC.